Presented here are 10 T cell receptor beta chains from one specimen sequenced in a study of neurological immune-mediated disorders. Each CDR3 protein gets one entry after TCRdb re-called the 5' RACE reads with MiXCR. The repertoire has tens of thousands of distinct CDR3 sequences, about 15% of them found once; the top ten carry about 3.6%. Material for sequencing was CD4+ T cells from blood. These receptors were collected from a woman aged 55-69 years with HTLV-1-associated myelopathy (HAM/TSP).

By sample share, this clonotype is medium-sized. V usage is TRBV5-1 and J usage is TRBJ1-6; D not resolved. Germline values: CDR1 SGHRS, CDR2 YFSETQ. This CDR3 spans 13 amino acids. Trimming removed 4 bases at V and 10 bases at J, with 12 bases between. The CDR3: CASSASLGSPLHF. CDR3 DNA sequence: TGCGCCAGCAGCGCCAGTCTAGGCTCACCCCTCCACTTT.

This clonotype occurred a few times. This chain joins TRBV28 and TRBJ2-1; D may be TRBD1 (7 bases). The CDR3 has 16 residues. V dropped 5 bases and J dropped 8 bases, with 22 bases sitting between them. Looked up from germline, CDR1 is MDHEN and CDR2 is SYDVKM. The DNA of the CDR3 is TGTGCCAGCAGTACTCCCCCGGGACAGACTAGGGATGAGCAGTTCTTC. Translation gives CASSTPPGQTRDEQFF.

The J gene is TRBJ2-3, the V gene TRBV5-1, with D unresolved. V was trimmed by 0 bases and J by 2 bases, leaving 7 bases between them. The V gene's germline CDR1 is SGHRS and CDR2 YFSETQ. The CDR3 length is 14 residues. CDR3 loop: CASSLAPNTDTQYF. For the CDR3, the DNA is TGCGCCAGCAGCTTGGCCCCTAACACAGATACGCAGTATTTT.

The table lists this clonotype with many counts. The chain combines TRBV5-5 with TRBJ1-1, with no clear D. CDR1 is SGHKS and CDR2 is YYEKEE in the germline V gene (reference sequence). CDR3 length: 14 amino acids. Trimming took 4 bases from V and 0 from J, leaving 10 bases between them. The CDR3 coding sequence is TGTGCCAGCAGCCTGAATTCAATGAACACTGAAGCTTTCTTT. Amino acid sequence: CASSLNSMNTEAFF.

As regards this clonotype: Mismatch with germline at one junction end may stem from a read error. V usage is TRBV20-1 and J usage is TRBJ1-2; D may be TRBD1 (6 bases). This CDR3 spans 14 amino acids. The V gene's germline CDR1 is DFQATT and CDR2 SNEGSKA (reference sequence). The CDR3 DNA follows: TGCAGTGCCCTCTCGATAGGACAGTTCGTGGGATGGGCATTC. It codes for CSALSIGQFVGWAF.

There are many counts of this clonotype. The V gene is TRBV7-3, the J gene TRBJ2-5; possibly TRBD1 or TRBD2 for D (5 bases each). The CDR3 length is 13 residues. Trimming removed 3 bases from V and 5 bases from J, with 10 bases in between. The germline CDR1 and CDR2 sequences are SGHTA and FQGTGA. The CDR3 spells CASSLRGLETQYF. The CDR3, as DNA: TGTGCCAGCAGCTTGAGGGGCTTGGAGACCCAGTACTTC.

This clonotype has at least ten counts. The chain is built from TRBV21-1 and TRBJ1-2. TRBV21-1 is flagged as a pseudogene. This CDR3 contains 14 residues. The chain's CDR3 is CASSNLGPRDGYTF. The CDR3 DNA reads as TGTGCCAGCAGCAATCTAGGCCCAAGGGACGGCTACACCTTC.

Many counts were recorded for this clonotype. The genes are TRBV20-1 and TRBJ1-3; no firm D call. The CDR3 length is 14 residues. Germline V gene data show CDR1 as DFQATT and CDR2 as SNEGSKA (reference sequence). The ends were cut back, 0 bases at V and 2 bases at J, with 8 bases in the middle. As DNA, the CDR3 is TGCAGTGCTAGAGATCCCCAGGCTGGAAACACCATATATTTT. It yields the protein CSARDPQAGNTIYF.

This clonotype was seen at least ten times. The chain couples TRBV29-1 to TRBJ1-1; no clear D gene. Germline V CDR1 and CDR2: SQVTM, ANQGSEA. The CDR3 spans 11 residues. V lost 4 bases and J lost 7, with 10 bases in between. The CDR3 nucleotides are TGCAGCGTTGGGTCTGGAGGTGAAGCTTTCTTT. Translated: CSVGSGGEAFF. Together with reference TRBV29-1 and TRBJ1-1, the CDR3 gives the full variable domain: SAVISQKPSRDICQRGTSLTIQCQVDSQVTMMFWYRQQPGQSLTLIATANQGSEATYESGFVIDKFPISRPNLTFSTLTVSNMSPEDSSIYLCSVGSGGEAFFGQGTRLTVV.

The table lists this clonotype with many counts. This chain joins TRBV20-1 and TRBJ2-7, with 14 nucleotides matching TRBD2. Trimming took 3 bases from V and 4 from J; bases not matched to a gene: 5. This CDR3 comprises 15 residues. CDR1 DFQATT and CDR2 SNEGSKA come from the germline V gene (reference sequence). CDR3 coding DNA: TGCAGTGCTAGCCCCGGGACTAGCGGGGGATACGAGCAGTACTTC. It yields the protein CSASPGTSGGYEQYF.